This T cell receptor (beta chain) was observed in a study of T cell responses to AZD1222 COVID-19 vaccine. The protocol was immunoSEQ multiplex PCR, while the TCRdb copy is restricted to in-frame clones and leaves out a portion. Among roughly 150,000 clones listed, 88% were seen once. V gave up 2 bases and J gave up 7 bases, with 15 bases separating them. The CDR3 extends over 15 amino acids. CDR1 MNHEY and CDR2 SVGAGI come from the germline V gene. The sample was peripheral blood, taken after recovery from COVID-19. The chain combines TRBV6-5 with TRBJ1-5, with D hard to call. The receptor comes from an adult who had recovered from COVID-19. CDR3 protein: CASSYPQTETQPQHF. The CDR3 nucleotides are TGTGCCAGCAGTTACCCCCAGACCGAAACGCAGCCCCAGCATTTT.